One sample yielded the 20 T cell receptor beta chains listed below, sequenced in a study of Graves' ophthalmopathy and Graves' hyperthyroidism. TCR beta CDR3 regions were amplified from RNA transcripts. Following a first-round RT-PCR that used HTBI primers, a second-round multiplex PCR was carried out. From the multiplex PCR reads, TCRdb called clonotypes with MiXCR, one entry per CDR3 protein. Here the sample spans under 400,000 distinct CDR3 sequences, under 20% being singletons. Sequenced input: peripheral blood. Receptors originate from an adult man with Graves' ophthalmopathy.

This clonotype was observed at least ten times. The rearrangement joins TRBV7-2 to TRBJ2-7; D is unresolved. The CDR3 sequence is 12 residues long. Per the germline V gene, CDR1 is SGHTA and CDR2 is FQGNSA. Trimming took 5 bases from V and 4 from J, leaving 9 bases between them. CDR3 nucleotide sequence: TGTGCCAGCAGCAACAACTGGTACGAGCAGTACTTC. This codes for CASSNNWYEQYF.

This clonotype showed up many times. This chain uses TRBV20-1 with TRBJ1-3, with D possibly matching TRBD1 (5 bases). The germline V gene encodes CDR1 DFQATT and CDR2 SNEGSKA (reference sequence). V lost 1 base to trimming and J lost 0 bases, with 10 bases between them. The CDR3 loop spans 15 amino acids. The CDR3 sequence: CSARVDSRSGNTIYF. CDR3 bases: TGCAGTGCTAGAGTAGACAGCCGCTCTGGAAACACCATATATTTT.

The table lists this clonotype with many counts. The chain links TRBV6-1 to TRBJ1-1; the match to TRBD1 covers 9 bases. Germline V gene lookup returns CDR1 MNHNS and CDR2 SASEGT. The trim removed 7 bases at V and 4 bases at J, leaving 7 bases unmatched. The CDR3 runs 14 residues. The CDR3 is CASIRTGAGTEAFF. The CDR3 DNA is TGTGCCAGCATCCGGACAGGGGCTGGCACTGAAGCTTTCTTT.

The V and J genes are TRBV5-1 and TRBJ2-2; D gene uncertain. Germline CDR1 SGHRS, CDR2 YFSETQ. The CDR3 sequence is 14 residues long. Deletions cut 5 bases from V and 4 bases from J, with 12 bases between. Here the CDR3 reads CASRTSATTGELFF. The DNA of the CDR3 is TGCGCCAGCAGAACAAGCGCTACCACCGGGGAGCTGTTTTTT.

This clonotype was recorded at least ten times. A read error may account for a junction end that differs from germline. V gene TRBV6-2 or TRBV6-3 combines with J gene TRBJ1-3; D is unresolved. The CDR3 runs to 18 residues. Germline values: CDR1 MNHEY, CDR2 SVGEGT. The CDR3 spells CASSSPRLQSASGNAIYF. The CDR3 nucleotides are TGTGCCAGCAGTTCACCCCGTCTTCAGAGCGCCTCTGGAAACGCCATATATTTT.

This clonotype was recorded many times. The chain carries TRBV6-2 or TRBV6-3 and TRBJ1-1; D perhaps matches TRBD1 (6 bases). The CDR3 covers 13 residues. CDR1 is MNHEY, CDR2 SVGEGT, per germline. Trimming pared 8 bases from V and 1 base from J, leaving 11 bases between. The CDR3 reads CASAGQKNTEAFF. CDR3 bases: TGTGCCAGCGCCGGACAGAAGAACACTGAAGCTTTCTTT.

This clonotype occurred many times. The chain joins TRBV6-2 or TRBV6-3 to TRBJ2-5; the D gene is possibly TRBD2 (6 bases). The CDR3 sequence is 14 residues long. Germline values: CDR1 MNHEY, CDR2 SVGEGT. V lost 5 bases to trimming and J lost 3 bases, with 13 bases between them. CDR3 sequence: CASSPRDLKETQYF. For the CDR3, the DNA is TGTGCCAGCAGTCCTCGGGACTTAAAAGAGACCCAGTACTTC.

This clonotype was found many times. The chain has TRBV6-2 or TRBV6-3 and TRBJ1-5; D not certain. Germline values: CDR1 MNHEY, CDR2 SVGEGT. V lost 1 base to trimming and J lost 0 bases, with 7 bases between them. CDR3 length: 15 amino acids. The CDR3: CASSYFGNSNQPQHF. The CDR3 DNA follows: TGTGCCAGCAGTTACTTCGGTAATAGCAATCAGCCCCAGCATTTT.

In its sample, this clonotype was seen once. J is TRBJ1-2 and V is TRBV10-3; D may be TRBD1 (5 bases). V was trimmed by 6 bases and J by 4 bases, leaving 15 bases between them. This CDR3 is 14 amino acids long. Germline loops: CDR1 ENHRY, CDR2 SYGVKD. The CDR3 loop is CAISLLRDSYGYTF. The CDR3 region has the DNA TGTGCCATCAGCTTACTCAGGGATAGCTATGGCTACACCTTC.

This clonotype was seen many times. The chain recombines TRBV5-1 with TRBJ2-7; D is uncertain. The V end lost 0 bases, the J end lost 0 bases, and 10 bases lay between the germline ends. The CDR3 length is 15 residues. Per the germline V gene, CDR1 is SGHRS and CDR2 is YFSETQ. CDR3 loop: CASSLDPVRSYEQYF. The DNA of the CDR3 is TGCGCCAGCAGCTTGGATCCAGTACGCTCCTACGAGCAGTACTTC.

This clonotype has a count of ten or more. The chain employs TRBV2 and TRBJ2-5; a weak D match, TRBD2 (5 bases). Trimming removed 4 bases from V and 7 bases from J, with 10 bases in between. The CDR3 loop spans 12 amino acids. Germline values: CDR1 SNHLY, CDR2 FYNNEI. The CDR3, as DNA: TGTGCCAGCAGTGTAGAAGGGAGGACCCAGTACTTC. Encoded protein: CASSVEGRTQYF.

In the case of this clonotype: A read error may account for a junction end that differs from germline. The rearrangement links TRBV4-3 to TRBJ1-1, with a tentative D call TRBD1 (5 bases). The CDR3 covers 15 residues. Germline V gene data show CDR1 as LGHNA and CDR2 as YSLEER. The CDR3 DNA is TGCGCCAGCAGCCAAGAGGGGACGGACTCTGCTGAAACTTTCTTT. Encoded protein: CASSQEGTDSAETFF.

The table lists this clonotype with many counts. The chain recombines TRBV6-2 or TRBV6-3 with TRBJ2-2; 8 bases fit TRBD2. The ends lost 10 bases at V and 2 bases at J; junction bases unmatched: 6. The CDR3 length is 14 residues. Germline lookup yields CDR1 MNHEY and CDR2 SVGEGT. The CDR3 coding sequence is TGTGCCATCGGGAGGGGGTTAAACACCGGGGAGCTGTTTTTT. This encodes CAIGRGLNTGELFF.

The rearrangement uses TRBV12-3 or TRBV12-4 and TRBJ1-2; no reliable D call. Trimming removed 3 bases from V and 7 bases from J, with 12 bases in between. The CDR3 has 13 residues. DNA for the CDR3: TGTGCCAGCAGTTTCGGGGTACCTCCTGGCTACACCTTC. Residues: CASSFGVPPGYTF.

This sequence joins TRBV12-3 or TRBV12-4 and TRBJ1-1, with a tentative D call TRBD1 (5 bases). The CDR3 has 14 residues. V lost 4 bases to trimming and J lost 0 bases, with 9 bases between them. CDR3 bases: TGTGCCAGCAGTTCCCGGGGCCTGAACACTGAAGCTTTCTTT. This codes for CASSSRGLNTEAFF.

The V call is TRBV12-3 or TRBV12-4, the J call TRBJ2-7, with TRBD2 matching over 7 bases. The J segment lost 2 bases and the V segment lost 5 bases, leaving 6 bases of the junction unmatched. This CDR3 is built from 14 residues. The CDR3 region has the DNA TGTGCCAGCAGTCCGACTAGCAGAACCTACGAGCAGTACTTC. Residues: CASSPTSRTYEQYF.

Many counts were recorded for this clonotype. The chain recombines TRBV10-3 with TRBJ1-2; TRBD1 might be the D (5 bases). The CDR3 spans 15 residues. Germline lookup yields CDR1 ENHRY and CDR2 SYGVKD. Trimming shortened V by 4 bases and J by 1 base, and 13 bases separated the two germline ends. CDR3: CAISAGTTSNYGYTF. The CDR3 bases are TGTGCCATCAGTGCCGGGACTACAAGTAACTATGGCTACACCTTC.

This clonotype has at least ten counts. The chain employs TRBV3-2 and TRBJ1-5; TRBD1, the table's D call, was not compared with the DNA. TRBV3-2 is described as a pseudogene. The CDR3 is 15 residues long. The CDR3 region has the DNA TGTGCCAGCAGCCCCAGAAGGGGGATAGGCCAGCCCCAGCATTTT. It encodes CASSPRRGIGQPQHF.

This clonotype showed up just a few times. The gene calls are TRBV5-1 and TRBJ2-7; D perhaps matches TRBD1 (6 bases). The ends were cut back, 4 bases at V and 4 bases at J, with 12 bases in the middle. Germline V gene data show CDR1 as SGHRS and CDR2 as YFSETQ. CDR3 length: 13 residues. The CDR3 loop is CASSPAGQYEQYF. CDR3 DNA sequence: TGCGCCAGCAGCCCGGCCGGACAGTACGAGCAGTACTTC.

This clonotype was seen ten or more times. The J gene is TRBJ1-2, the V gene TRBV24-1, with 8 nucleotides matching TRBD1. Germline CDR1 reads KGHDR; CDR2 reads SFDVKD. V gave up 4 bases and J gave up 0 bases; unmatched junction bases: 6. This CDR3 is 16 amino acids long. The CDR3 sequence: CATSDPGQGANYGYTF. The CDR3 DNA sequence: TGTGCCACCAGTGACCCCGGACAGGGAGCTAACTATGGCTACACCTTC.